The text below deals with one T cell receptor beta chain. Recruits, aged about 18 to 95 years, lived in around 24 US areas. Cohort 3 donors were reported recovered after two negative PCRs, clearance, or symptom resolution. The source of the sample is a study of blood T cell repertoires in COVID-19. Study context: PBMCs, B-cell-depleted T cells, or T cells were the source of the cDNA or gDNA that made up the material.

Authors' processing steps: Amplification with reference gene primers provided the estimates of nucleated cell counts. Only in-frame clones appear in the TCRdb table, and some are missing; sequencing was by immunoSEQ multiplex PCR. V and J calls and clone size are copied from that table; D and trimming were computed from the DNA. The data show 360,000 or so clones, roughly 80% seen once. The source is a woman aged 45-60 years who had recovered from COVID-19. The sample comprised PBMCs or T cells enriched from blood (not recorded which).

This CDR3 reads CASSLEGSGYTF. CDR3 DNA: TGCGCCAGCAGCCTGGAGGGGAGCGGCTACACCTTC. V usage is TRBV4-3 and J usage is TRBJ1-2; D may be TRBD1 (5 bases). The CDR3 spans 12 residues. Germline-derived CDR1 and CDR2 are LGHNA and YSLEER. The ends were cut back, 4 bases at V and 8 bases at J, with 11 bases in the middle.